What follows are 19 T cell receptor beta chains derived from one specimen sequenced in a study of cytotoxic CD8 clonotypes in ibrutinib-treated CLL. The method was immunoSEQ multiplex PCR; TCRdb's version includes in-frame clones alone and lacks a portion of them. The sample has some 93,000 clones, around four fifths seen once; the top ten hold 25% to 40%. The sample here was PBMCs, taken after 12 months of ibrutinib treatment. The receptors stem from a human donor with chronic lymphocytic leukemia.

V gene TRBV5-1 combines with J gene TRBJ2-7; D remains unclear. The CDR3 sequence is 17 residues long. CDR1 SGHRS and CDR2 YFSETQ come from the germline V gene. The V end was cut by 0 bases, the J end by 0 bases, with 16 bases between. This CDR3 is CASSLAAAGTTSYEQYF. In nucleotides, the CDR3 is TGCGCCAGCAGCTTGGCGGCGGCAGGAACAACCTCCTACGAGCAGTACTTC.

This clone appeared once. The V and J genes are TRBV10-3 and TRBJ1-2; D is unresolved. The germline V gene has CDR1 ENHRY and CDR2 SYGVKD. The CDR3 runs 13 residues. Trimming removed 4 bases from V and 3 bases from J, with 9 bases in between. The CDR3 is CAISVSWDYGYTF. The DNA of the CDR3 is TGTGCCATCAGTGTATCGTGGGACTATGGCTACACCTTC.

This CDR3 is CASSGPGQGAGGELFF. CDR3 in DNA: TGTGCCAGCAGTGGACCGGGACAGGGGGCTGGCGGGGAGCTGTTTTTT. The chain links TRBV25-1 to TRBJ2-2; 12 nucleotides align to TRBD1. Germline V gives CDR1 MGHDK, CDR2 SYGVNS. J gave up 7 bases and V 4 bases, and 7 bases lay outside the gene matches. CDR3 size: 16 residues.

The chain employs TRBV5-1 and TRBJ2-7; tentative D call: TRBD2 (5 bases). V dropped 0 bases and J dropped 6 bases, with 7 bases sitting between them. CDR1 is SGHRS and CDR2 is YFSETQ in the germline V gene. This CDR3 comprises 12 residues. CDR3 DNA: TGCGCCAGCAGCTTGGGAGGGTCCGAGCAGTACTTC. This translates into CASSLGGSEQYF.

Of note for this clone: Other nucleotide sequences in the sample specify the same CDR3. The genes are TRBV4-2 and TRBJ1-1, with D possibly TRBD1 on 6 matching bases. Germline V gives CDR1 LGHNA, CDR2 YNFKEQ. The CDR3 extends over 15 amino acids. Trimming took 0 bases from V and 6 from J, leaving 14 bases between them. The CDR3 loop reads CASSQDRQGRAEAFF. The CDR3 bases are TGTGCCAGCAGCCAAGATCGTCAGGGGCGGGCTGAAGCTTTCTTT.

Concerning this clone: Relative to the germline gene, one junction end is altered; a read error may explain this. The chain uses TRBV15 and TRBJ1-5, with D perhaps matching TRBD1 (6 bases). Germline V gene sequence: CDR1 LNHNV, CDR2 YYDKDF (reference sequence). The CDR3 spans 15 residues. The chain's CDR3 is CATSRGGQRNQPQHF. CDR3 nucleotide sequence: TGTGCCACCAGTAGAGGGGGGCAGAGAAATCAGCCCCAGCATTTT.

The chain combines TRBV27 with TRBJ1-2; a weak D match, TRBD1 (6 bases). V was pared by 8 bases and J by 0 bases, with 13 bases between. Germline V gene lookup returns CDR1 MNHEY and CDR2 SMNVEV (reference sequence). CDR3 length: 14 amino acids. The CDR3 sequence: CASRSGTPNYGYTF. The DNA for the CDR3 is TGTGCCAGCCGCTCCGGGACACCTAACTATGGCTACACCTTC.

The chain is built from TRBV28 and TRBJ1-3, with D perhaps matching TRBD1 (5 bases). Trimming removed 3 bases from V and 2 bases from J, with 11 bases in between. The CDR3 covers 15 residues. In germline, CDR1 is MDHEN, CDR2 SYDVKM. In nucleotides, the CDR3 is TGTGCCAGCAGTTTTGGGGGATATACTGGAAACACCATATATTTT. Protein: CASSFGGYTGNTIYF.

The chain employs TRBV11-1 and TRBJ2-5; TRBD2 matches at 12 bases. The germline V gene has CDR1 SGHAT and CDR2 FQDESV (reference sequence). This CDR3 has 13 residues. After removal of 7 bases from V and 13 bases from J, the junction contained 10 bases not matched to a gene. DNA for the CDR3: TGTGCCAGCACCCCCGGACTAGCGGGACAACTGTACTTC. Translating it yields CASTPGLAGQLYF.

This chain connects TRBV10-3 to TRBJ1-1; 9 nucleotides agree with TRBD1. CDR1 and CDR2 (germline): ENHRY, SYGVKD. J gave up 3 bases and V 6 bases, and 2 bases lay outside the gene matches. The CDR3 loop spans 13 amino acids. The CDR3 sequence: CAISRDRDTEAFF. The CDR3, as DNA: TGTGCCATCAGCCGGGACAGGGACACTGAAGCTTTCTTT.

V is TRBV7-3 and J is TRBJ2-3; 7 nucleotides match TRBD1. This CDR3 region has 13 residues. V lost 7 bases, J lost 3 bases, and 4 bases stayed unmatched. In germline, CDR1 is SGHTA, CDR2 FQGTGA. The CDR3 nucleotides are TGTGCCAGCACCATGACAGGGACAGATACGCAGTATTTT. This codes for CASTMTGTDTQYF. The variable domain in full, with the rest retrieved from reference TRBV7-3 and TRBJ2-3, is GAGVSQTPSNKVTEKGKYVELRCDPISGHTALYWYRQSLGQGPEFLIYFQGTGAADDSGLPNDRFFAVRPEGSVSTLKIQRTERGDSAVYLCASTMTGTDTQYFGPGTRLTVL.

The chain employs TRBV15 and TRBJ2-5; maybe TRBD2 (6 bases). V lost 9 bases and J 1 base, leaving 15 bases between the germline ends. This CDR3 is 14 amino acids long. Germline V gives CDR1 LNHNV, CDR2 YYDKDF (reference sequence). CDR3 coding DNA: TGTGCCACGGGGGTAGGGAGGATCCAAGAGACCCAGTACTTC. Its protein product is CATGVGRIQETQYF.

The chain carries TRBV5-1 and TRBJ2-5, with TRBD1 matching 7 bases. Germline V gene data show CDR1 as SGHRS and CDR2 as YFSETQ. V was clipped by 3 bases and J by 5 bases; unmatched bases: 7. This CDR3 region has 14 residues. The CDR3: CASSSGQVGETQYF. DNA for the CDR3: TGCGCCAGCAGCTCCGGACAGGTCGGGGAGACCCAGTACTTC. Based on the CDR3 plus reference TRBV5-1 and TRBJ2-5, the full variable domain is KAGVTQTPRYLIKTRGQQVTLSCSPISGHRSVSWYQQTPGQGLQFLFEYFSETQRNKGNFPGRFSGRQFSNSRSEMNVSTLELGDSALYLCASSSGQVGETQYFGPGTRLLVL.

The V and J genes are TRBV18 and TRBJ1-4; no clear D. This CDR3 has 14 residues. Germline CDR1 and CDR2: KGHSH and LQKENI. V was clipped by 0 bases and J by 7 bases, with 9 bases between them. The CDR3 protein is CASSPPANSEKLFF. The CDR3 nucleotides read TGTGCCAGCTCACCACCGGCGAACAGTGAAAAACTGTTTTTT.

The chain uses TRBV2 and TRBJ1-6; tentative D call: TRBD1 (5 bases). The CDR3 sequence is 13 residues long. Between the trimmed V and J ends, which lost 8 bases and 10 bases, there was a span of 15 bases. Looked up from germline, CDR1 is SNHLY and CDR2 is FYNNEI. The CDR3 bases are TGTGCCAGCCCGAGGGACGGGAACTCACCCCTCCACTTT. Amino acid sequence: CASPRDGNSPLHF.

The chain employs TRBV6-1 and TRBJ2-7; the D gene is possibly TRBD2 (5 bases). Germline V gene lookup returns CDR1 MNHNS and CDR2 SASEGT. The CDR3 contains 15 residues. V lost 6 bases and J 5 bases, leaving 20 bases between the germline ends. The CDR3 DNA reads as TGTGCCAGCAGCCCAACTCGGGCGGGCGGCCACGAGCAGTACTTC. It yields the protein CASSPTRAGGHEQYF.

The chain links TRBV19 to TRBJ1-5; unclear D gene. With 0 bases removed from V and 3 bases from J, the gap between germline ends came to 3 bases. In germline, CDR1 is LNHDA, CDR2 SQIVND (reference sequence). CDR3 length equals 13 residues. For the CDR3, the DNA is TGTGCCAGTAGTATAGAAGTCAATCAGCCCCAGCATTTT. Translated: CASSIEVNQPQHF.

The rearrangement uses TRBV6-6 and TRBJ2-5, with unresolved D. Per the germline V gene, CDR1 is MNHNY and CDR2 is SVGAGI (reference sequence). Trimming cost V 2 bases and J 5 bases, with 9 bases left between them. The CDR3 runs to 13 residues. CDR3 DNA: TGTGCCAGCAGTTACGGGTACACTGAGACCCAGTACTTC. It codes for CASSYGYTETQYF.

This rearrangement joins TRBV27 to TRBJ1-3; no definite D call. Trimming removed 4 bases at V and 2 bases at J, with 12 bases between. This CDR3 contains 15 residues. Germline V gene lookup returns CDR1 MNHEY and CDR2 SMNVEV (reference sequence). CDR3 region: CASSSLGKTGNTIYF. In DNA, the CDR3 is TGTGCCAGCAGTTCTCTCGGCAAAACTGGAAACACCATATATTTT.